This TCR beta chain is from a study of identical twins. TCRdb ran MiXCR on the 5' RACE reads and lists one entry per CDR3 protein. The profile shows some 250,000 distinct CDR3 sequences, about 6.7% of them singletons. There are many counts of this clonotype. The CDR3 length is 14 residues. Germline CDR1 LGHNA, CDR2 YSLEER. Trimming removed 1 base from V and 2 bases from J, with 8 bases in between. This sample was also put to use in a study of T cells expressing NK-cell markers.

V gene TRBV4-3 combines with J gene TRBJ2-5; D gene uncertain. Material: CD8+ T cells sorted from blood. This TCR was recovered from a woman between 18 and 30 years old in good health. This chain's CDR3 is CASSQVWLQETQYF. Written as DNA, the CDR3 is TGCGCCAGCAGCCAAGTCTGGCTTCAAGAGACCCAGTACTTC.